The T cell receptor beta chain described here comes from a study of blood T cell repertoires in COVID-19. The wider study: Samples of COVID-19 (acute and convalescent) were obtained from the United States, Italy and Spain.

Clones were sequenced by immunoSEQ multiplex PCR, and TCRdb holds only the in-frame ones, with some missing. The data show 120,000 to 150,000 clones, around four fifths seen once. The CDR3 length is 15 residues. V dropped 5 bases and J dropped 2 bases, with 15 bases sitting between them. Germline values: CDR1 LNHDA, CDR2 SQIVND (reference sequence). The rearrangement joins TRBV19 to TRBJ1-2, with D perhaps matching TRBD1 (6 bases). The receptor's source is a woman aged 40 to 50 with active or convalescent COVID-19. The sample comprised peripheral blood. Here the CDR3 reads CASSPSRGPNYGYTF. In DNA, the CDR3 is TGTGCCAGTAGTCCCTCCAGGGGTCCCAACTATGGCTACACCTTC.